This T cell receptor beta chain was captured in a study of shared clonotypes between healthy human individuals. The table came from immunoSEQ multiplex PCR; TCRdb's copy has only in-frame clones and leaves some out. The table shows around 720,000 clones, with 73% occurring only once. From germline, CDR1 is PRHDT and CDR2 FYEKMQ (reference sequence). Between the trimmed V and J ends, which lost 0 bases and 6 bases, there was a span of 3 bases. The CDR3 extends over 11 amino acids. The chain carries TRBV13 and TRBJ2-7, with D hard to call. The sequenced material came from memory CD4+ T cells sorted from blood. This sample's subset: CD45RA-negative fraction. The clonotype comes from a woman aged 30 to 39 in good health. The CDR3 nucleotides are TGTGCCAGCAGCTTAGGGCCCGAGCAGTACTTC. This sequence encodes CASSLGPEQYF.